Listed here are 9 T cell receptor beta chains from one sample, sequenced in a study of beta chain features in type 1 diabetes. The authors reverse transcribed all of the isolated RNA, so sequencing captured expressed TCRB transcripts. Assay used: immunoSEQ multiplex PCR; TCRdb lists only in-frame clones, some missing. Among hundreds of thousands of clones, approximately 28% were seen once, and the ten largest hold about 0.065%. The sequenced sample was naive CD4+ T cells from blood. The source is a man aged 18-30 years in good health.

Points on this clone: The identical CDR3 is also encoded by other nucleotide sequences in the sample. This chain uses TRBV30 with TRBJ1-5; 9 bases map to TRBD1. The CDR3 contains 12 residues. Germline values: CDR1 GTSNPN, CDR2 SVGIG (reference sequence). J was trimmed by 4 bases and V by 5 bases; bases with no gene match: 0. In nucleotides, the CDR3 is TGTGCCTGGGACAGGGGGAATCAGCCCCAGCATTTT. Its protein is CAWDRGNQPQHF.

The chain joins TRBV5-4 to TRBJ2-2; D ambiguous. The V and J ends lost 4 bases and 0 bases respectively, with 13 bases between them. The length of the CDR3 is 16 residues. CDR1 is SGHNT and CDR2 is YYREEE in the germline V gene (reference sequence). CDR3 nucleotide sequence: TGTGCCAGCAGCCAGCCCGGGTCTGCGAACACCGGGGAGCTGTTTTTT. This gives the protein CASSQPGSANTGELFF.

This clone has more than one count but fewer than ten. This sequence joins TRBV25-1 and TRBJ1-2; TRBD1 matches 9 bases. Germline values: CDR1 MGHDK, CDR2 SYGVNS. The CDR3 is made up of 14 amino acids. The trim removed 4 bases at V and 7 bases at J, leaving 7 bases unmatched. The CDR3 region is CASSAGTGKPGYTF. In nucleotides, the CDR3 is TGTGCCAGCAGTGCCGGGACAGGGAAGCCTGGCTACACCTTC.

This chain uses TRBV11-2 with TRBJ2-7, with D possibly being TRBD2 (6 bases). The CDR3 is made up of 14 amino acids. Germline CDR1 reads SGHAT; CDR2 reads FQNNGV. Trimming pared 0 bases from V and 3 bases from J, leaving 9 bases between. CDR3 nucleotides: TGTGCCAGCAGCTTAGATAGGACTAACTACGAGCAGTACTTC. Translated, it gives CASSLDRTNYEQYF.

The chain is built from TRBV6-5 and TRBJ2-1, with a possible D match to TRBD2 (6 bases). V was pared by 6 bases and J by 5 bases, with 14 bases between. The CDR3 has 14 residues. CDR1 and CDR2 (germline): MNHEY, SVGAGI. CDR3 sequence (DNA): TGTGCCAGCAGCCCTGGGACTCCTCACAATGAGCAGTTCTTC. The encoded protein is CASSPGTPHNEQFF.

The CDR3 sequence: CASGPAPGFGTDTQYF. Written as DNA, the CDR3 is TGTGCTAGTGGCCCTGCTCCCGGGTTTGGAACAGATACGCAGTATTTT. The chain carries TRBV12-5 and TRBJ2-3; D gene unclear. This CDR3 has 16 residues. The V end was cut by 6 bases, the J end by 3 bases, with 19 bases between. The germline gives CDR1 LGHNT, CDR2 FRNRAP.

V gene TRBV5-4 combines with J gene TRBJ2-5; no clear D. The CDR3 contains 14 residues. Germline V gene lookup returns CDR1 SGHNT and CDR2 YYREEE (reference sequence). V lost 1 base to trimming and J lost 0 bases, with 7 bases between them. The CDR3 spells CASSLSADQETQYF. DNA for the CDR3: TGTGCCAGCAGCTTGTCGGCGGACCAAGAGACCCAGTACTTC.

The chain carries TRBV7-2 and TRBJ2-1; 10 bases match TRBD2. Germline CDR1 SGHTA, CDR2 FQGNSA. The CDR3 extends over 15 amino acids. The trim removed 5 bases at V and 2 bases at J, leaving 3 bases unmatched. CDR3 DNA sequence: TGTGCCAGCAGCGCAACTAGCGGGACCTACAATGAGCAGTTCTTC. Translated, it gives CASSATSGTYNEQFF.

J is TRBJ1-2 and V is TRBV5-4; the D is unclear. Trimming took off 0 bases at V and 2 bases at J, with 11 bases between the two ends. The germline gives CDR1 SGHNT, CDR2 YYREEE (reference sequence). CDR3 size: 15 residues. The CDR3 DNA follows: TGTGCCAGCAGCTTGGACCCACAGCCAAACTATGGCTACACCTTC. Amino acids: CASSLDPQPNYGYTF.